These T cell receptor beta chains were read from a single sample in a study of early T cells in non-severe SARS-CoV-2 infection. TCRdb re-analysed the 5' RACE reads in MiXCR, keeping a single row per CDR3 protein. The table includes tens of thousands of distinct CDR3 sequences, approximately 12% detected once. The sample consisted of whole blood, taken at baseline. The receptors come from an adult who was a healthcare worker with PCR-confirmed SARS-CoV-2 infection or an uninfected control (not recorded which). Each CDR3 is given with its conserved first and last residue. The D gene is left open where the match is weak. The size field is filled for only some rows; it gives once, few, many or a size class.

j_call: TRBJ2-5; d_call: NA; clone_size: few; v_call: TRBV21-1; cdr3_nt: TGTGCCAGCAGCAAAAAGACTAGCATCCACCAAGAGACCCAGTACTTC; cdr3_aa: CASSKKTSIHQETQYF
j_call: TRBJ2-3; d_call: NA; clone_size: few; v_call: TRBV20-1; cdr3_nt: TGCAGTGCTAGAAAGCAAACCCAAGGGGGTACGCAGTATTTT; cdr3_aa: CSARKQTQGGTQYF
j_call: TRBJ1-1; d_call: NA; clone_size: few; v_call: TRBV5-1; cdr3_nt: TGCGCCAGCAGCTTGGCCGGTGGGGGAGGCACTGAAGCTTTCTTT; cdr3_aa: CASSLAGGGGTEAFF
j_call: TRBJ1-5; d_call: TRBD1; clone_size: few; v_call: TRBV19; cdr3_nt: TGTGCCAGTAGTCCCGGACAGGGCACGCCCCAGCATTTT; cdr3_aa: CASSPGQGTPQHF
j_call: TRBJ2-1; d_call: NA; clone_size: NA; v_call: TRBV28; cdr3_nt: TGTGCCAGCCGAGGACAGATCTACAATGAGCAGTTCTTC; cdr3_aa: CASRGQIYNEQFF
j_call: TRBJ2-7; d_call: NA; clone_size: few; v_call: TRBV19; cdr3_nt: TGTGCCAGTAGTATAATCATCCTTACCGAGCAGTACTTC; cdr3_aa: CASSIIILTEQYF
j_call: TRBJ1-1; d_call: NA; clone_size: NA; v_call: TRBV7-9; cdr3_nt: TGTGCCGGAGGACTGGGGCCGAACACTGAAGCTTTCTTT; cdr3_aa: CAGGLGPNTEAFF
j_call: TRBJ2-1; d_call: TRBD2; clone_size: NA; v_call: TRBV7-3; cdr3_nt: TGTGCCAGCAGCTCCAAGGCCCAACTAGCGGGAGCCTACAATGAGCAGTTCTTC; cdr3_aa: CASSSKAQLAGAYNEQFF
j_call: TRBJ2-5; d_call: NA; clone_size: many; v_call: TRBV7-8; cdr3_nt: TGTGCCAGCAGCTTAATGAGCGGCCGACCGACCCAGTACTTC; cdr3_aa: CASSLMSGRPTQYF
j_call: TRBJ2-7; d_call: NA; clone_size: many; v_call: TRBV18; cdr3_nt: TGTGCCAGCTCACCAGGTCGCAGGACCTACGAGCAGTACTTC; cdr3_aa: CASSPGRRTYEQYF
j_call: TRBJ2-7; d_call: NA; clone_size: NA; v_call: TRBV15; cdr3_nt: TGTGCCACCAGCCCCCCCCAAGGCGAGCAGTACTTC; cdr3_aa: CATSPPQGEQYF
j_call: TRBJ2-1; d_call: NA; clone_size: few; v_call: TRBV27; cdr3_nt: TGTGCCAGCGGCGTCCTTTCCCCTTATGAGCAGTTCTTC; cdr3_aa: CASGVLSPYEQFF
j_call: TRBJ1-1; d_call: NA; clone_size: few; v_call: TRBV6-1; cdr3_nt: TGTGCCAGCAGTGAATGGAGGGGAGGAACTGAAGCTTTCTTT; cdr3_aa: CASSEWRGGTEAFF
j_call: TRBJ2-7; d_call: TRBD1; clone_size: few; v_call: TRBV7-2; cdr3_nt: TGTGCCAGCAGCTTATTGGGACAGCCCATCTACGAGCAGTACTTC; cdr3_aa: CASSLLGQPIYEQYF
j_call: TRBJ2-1; d_call: NA; clone_size: few; v_call: TRBV3-1; cdr3_nt: TGTGCCAGCAGCCGGGACTCAGAGACCTACAATGAGCAGTTCTTC; cdr3_aa: CASSRDSETYNEQFF
j_call: TRBJ2-2; d_call: NA; clone_size: NA; v_call: TRBV25-1; cdr3_nt: TGTGCCAGCCTCGGACAAGGAACCGGGGAGCTGTTTTTT; cdr3_aa: CASLGQGTGELFF
j_call: TRBJ1-2; d_call: TRBD1; clone_size: few; v_call: TRBV24-1; cdr3_nt: TGTGCCACCAGTGACGGGACAGGGGCGTCGTATGGCTACACCTTC; cdr3_aa: CATSDGTGASYGYTF
j_call: TRBJ2-1; d_call: TRBD1; clone_size: NA; v_call: TRBV14; cdr3_nt: TGTGCCAGCAGCCGCTCGAAACAGGGGGACTACAATGAGCAGTTCTTC; cdr3_aa: CASSRSKQGDYNEQFF
j_call: TRBJ1-1; d_call: NA; clone_size: once; v_call: TRBV19; cdr3_nt: TGTGCCAGTAGACCACTCTTGGGAAAGCTGGCTGAAGCTTTCTTT; cdr3_aa: CASRPLLGKLAEAFF
j_call: TRBJ1-2; d_call: NA; clone_size: NA; v_call: TRBV29-1; cdr3_nt: TGCAGCGTCCGACCGACAGAAATTAACTATGGCTACACCTTC; cdr3_aa: CSVRPTEINYGYTF
j_call: TRBJ2-2; d_call: TRBD2; clone_size: NA; v_call: TRBV7-3; cdr3_nt: TGTGCCAGCAGCTTAAGAGGGCGGGAGACTGTAGCCGGGGAGCTGTTTTTT; cdr3_aa: CASSLRGRETVAGELFF
j_call: TRBJ1-2; d_call: NA; clone_size: few; v_call: TRBV2; cdr3_nt: TGTGCCAGCTCCCAGTCGGTGGCCGGGGGCTACACCTTC; cdr3_aa: CASSQSVAGGYTF
j_call: TRBJ1-4; d_call: TRBD1; clone_size: NA; v_call: TRBV6-2/TRBV6-3; cdr3_nt: TGTGCCAGCCACGACAGGGTCGAGGAAAAACTGTTTTTT; cdr3_aa: CASHDRVEEKLFF
j_call: TRBJ1-1; d_call: NA; clone_size: few; v_call: TRBV5-4; cdr3_nt: TGTGCCAGCAGCCTCAGGCAGATGAACACTGAAGCTTTCTTT; cdr3_aa: CASSLRQMNTEAFF
j_call: TRBJ1-1; d_call: NA; clone_size: NA; v_call: TRBV19; cdr3_nt: TGTGCCAGTAGTTGGAGGGGAGGCGCTGAAGCTTTCTTT; cdr3_aa: CASSWRGGAEAFF
j_call: TRBJ2-1; d_call: TRBD2; clone_size: NA; v_call: TRBV7-2; cdr3_nt: TGTGCCAGCAGCTTATCGATAGCGGGAGGCAGATACAATGAGCAGTTCTTC; cdr3_aa: CASSLSIAGGRYNEQFF
j_call: TRBJ2-7; d_call: NA; clone_size: NA; v_call: TRBV27; cdr3_nt: TGTGCCAGCGGCTCCCTTAGTAGGTCCTACGAGCAGTACTTC; cdr3_aa: CASGSLSRSYEQYF
j_call: TRBJ2-6; d_call: NA; clone_size: NA; v_call: TRBV15; cdr3_nt: TGTGCCACCAGCAGAGAGAGAGGCGACCGTTTGAGTGGGGCCAACGTCCTGACTTTC; cdr3_aa: CATSRERGDRLSGANVLTF
j_call: TRBJ2-4; d_call: NA; clone_size: many; v_call: TRBV12-3/TRBV12-4; cdr3_nt: TGTGCCAGCAGCCTTAAAAAAAACATTCAGTACTTC; cdr3_aa: CASSLKKNIQYF